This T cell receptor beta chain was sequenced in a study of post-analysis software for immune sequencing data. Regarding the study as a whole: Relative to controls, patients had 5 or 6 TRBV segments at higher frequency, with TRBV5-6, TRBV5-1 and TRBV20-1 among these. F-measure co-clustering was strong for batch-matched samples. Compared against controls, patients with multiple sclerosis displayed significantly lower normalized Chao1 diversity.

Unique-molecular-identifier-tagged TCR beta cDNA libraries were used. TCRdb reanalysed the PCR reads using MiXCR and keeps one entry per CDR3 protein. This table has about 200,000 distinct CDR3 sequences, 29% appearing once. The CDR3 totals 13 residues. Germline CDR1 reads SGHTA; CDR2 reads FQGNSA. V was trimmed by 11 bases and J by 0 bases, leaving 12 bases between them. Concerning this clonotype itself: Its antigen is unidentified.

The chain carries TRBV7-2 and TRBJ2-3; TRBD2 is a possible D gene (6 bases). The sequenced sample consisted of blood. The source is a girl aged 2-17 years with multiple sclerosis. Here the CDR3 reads CALGGESTDTQYF. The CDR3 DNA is TGTGCCCTGGGGGGAGAAAGCACAGATACGCAGTATTTT. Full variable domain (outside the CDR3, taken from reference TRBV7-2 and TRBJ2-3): GAGVSQSPSNKVTEKGKDVELRCDPISGHTALYWYRQSLGQGLEFLIYFQGNSAPDKSGLPSDRFSAERTGGSVSTLTIQRTQQEDSAVYLCALGGESTDTQYFGPGTRLTVL.